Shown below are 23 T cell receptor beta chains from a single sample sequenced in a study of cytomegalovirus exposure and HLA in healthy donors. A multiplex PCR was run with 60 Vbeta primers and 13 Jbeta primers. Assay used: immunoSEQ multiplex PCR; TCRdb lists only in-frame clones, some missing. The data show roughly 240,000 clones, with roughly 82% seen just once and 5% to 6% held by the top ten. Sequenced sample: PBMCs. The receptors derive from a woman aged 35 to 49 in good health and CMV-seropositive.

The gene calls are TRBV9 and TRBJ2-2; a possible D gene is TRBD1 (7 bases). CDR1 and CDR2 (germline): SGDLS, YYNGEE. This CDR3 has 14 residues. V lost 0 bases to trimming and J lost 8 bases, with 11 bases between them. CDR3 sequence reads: CASSVATGRGELFF. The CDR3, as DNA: TGTGCCAGCAGCGTAGCGACAGGGAGGGGGGAGCTGTTTTTT.

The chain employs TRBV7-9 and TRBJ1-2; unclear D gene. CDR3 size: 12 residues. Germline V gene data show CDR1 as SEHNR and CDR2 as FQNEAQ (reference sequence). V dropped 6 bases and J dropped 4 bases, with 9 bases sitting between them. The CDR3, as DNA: TGTGCCAGCAGACCTGGCGGCTATGGCTACACCTTC. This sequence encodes CASRPGGYGYTF.

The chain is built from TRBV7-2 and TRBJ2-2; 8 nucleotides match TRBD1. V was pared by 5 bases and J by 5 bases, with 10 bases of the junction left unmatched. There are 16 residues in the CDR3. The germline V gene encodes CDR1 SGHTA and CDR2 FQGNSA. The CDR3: CASSDRNRGRTGELFF. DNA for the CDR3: TGTGCCAGCAGCGATCGAAACAGGGGGAGGACCGGGGAGCTGTTTTTT.

This CDR3 reads CASIGSPGWPYNEQFF. In DNA form, the CDR3 reads TGTGCCAGCATCGGGAGCCCAGGGTGGCCCTACAATGAGCAGTTCTTC. The J gene is TRBJ2-1, the V gene TRBV13; D might be TRBD2 (6 bases). The germline V gene has CDR1 PRHDT and CDR2 FYEKMQ (reference sequence). V was cut by 7 bases and J by 2 bases, with 18 bases left in between. The CDR3 is made up of 16 amino acids.

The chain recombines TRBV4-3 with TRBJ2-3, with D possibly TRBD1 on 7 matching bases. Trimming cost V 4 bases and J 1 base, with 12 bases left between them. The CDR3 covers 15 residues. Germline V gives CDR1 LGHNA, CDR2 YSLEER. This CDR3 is CASSLLRGGTDTQYF. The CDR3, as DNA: TGCGCCAGCAGCCTTCTCAGGGGGGGCACAGATACGCAGTATTTT.

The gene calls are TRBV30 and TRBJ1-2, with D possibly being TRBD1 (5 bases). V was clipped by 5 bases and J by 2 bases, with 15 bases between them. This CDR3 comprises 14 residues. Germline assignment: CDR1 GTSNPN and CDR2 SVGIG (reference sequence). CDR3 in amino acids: CAWGSGGRNYGYTF. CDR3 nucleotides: TGTGCCTGGGGGTCGGGGGGAAGAAACTATGGCTACACCTTC.

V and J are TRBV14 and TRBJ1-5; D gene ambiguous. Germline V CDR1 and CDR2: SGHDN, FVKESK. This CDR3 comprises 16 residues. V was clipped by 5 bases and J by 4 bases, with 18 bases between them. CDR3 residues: CASSSILGFLNQPQHF. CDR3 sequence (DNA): TGTGCCAGCAGCTCCATTCTCGGGTTCCTAAATCAGCCCCAGCATTTT.

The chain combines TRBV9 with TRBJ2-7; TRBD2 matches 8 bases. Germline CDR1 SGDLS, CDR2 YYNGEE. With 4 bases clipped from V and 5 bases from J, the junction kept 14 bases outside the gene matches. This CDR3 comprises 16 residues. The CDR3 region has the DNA TGTGCCAGCAGCCTTCAGACGGGGACTAGGCTGCACGAGCAGTACTTC. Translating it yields CASSLQTGTRLHEQYF. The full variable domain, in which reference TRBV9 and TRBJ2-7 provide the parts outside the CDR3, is DSGVTQTPKHLITATGQRVTLRCSPRSGDLSVYWYQQSLDQGLQFLIQYYNGEERAKGNILERFSAQQFPDLHSELNLSSLELGDSALYFCASSLQTGTRLHEQYFGPGTRLTVT.

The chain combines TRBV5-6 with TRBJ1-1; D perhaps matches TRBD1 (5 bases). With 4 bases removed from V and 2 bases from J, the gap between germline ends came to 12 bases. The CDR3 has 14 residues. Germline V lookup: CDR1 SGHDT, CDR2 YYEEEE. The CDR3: CASSRPQGNTEAFF. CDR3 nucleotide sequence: TGTGCCAGCAGCAGGCCTCAGGGAAACACTGAAGCTTTCTTT. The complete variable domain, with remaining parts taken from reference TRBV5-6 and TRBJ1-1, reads DAGVTQSPTHLIKTRGQQVTLRCSPKSGHDTVSWYQQALGQGPQFIFQYYEEEERQRGNFPDRFSGHQFPNYSSELNVNALLLGDSALYLCASSRPQGNTEAFFGQGTRLTVV.

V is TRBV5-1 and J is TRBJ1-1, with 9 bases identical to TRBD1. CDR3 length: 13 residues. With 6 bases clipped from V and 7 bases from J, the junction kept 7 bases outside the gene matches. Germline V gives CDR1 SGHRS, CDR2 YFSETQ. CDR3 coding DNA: TGCGCCAGCACCCCCACAGGGGGCGGTGAAGCTTTCTTT. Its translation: CASTPTGGGEAFF.

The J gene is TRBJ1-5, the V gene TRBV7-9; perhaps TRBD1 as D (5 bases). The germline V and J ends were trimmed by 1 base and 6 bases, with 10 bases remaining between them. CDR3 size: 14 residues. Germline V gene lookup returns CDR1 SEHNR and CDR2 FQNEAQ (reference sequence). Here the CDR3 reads CASSLVGGGQPQHF. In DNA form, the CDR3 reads TGTGCCAGCAGCTTAGTGGGGGGGGGTCAGCCCCAGCATTTT.

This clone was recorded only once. For the CDR3, the DNA is TGTGCCTCGAGCGGACAGGACACTGAAGCTTTCTTT. This codes for CASSGQDTEAFF. This chain uses TRBV10-3 with TRBJ1-1; 7 positions agree with TRBD1. The J segment lost 3 bases and the V segment lost 11 bases, leaving 6 bases of the junction unmatched. This CDR3 has 12 residues. Germline V gives CDR1 ENHRY, CDR2 SYGVKD.

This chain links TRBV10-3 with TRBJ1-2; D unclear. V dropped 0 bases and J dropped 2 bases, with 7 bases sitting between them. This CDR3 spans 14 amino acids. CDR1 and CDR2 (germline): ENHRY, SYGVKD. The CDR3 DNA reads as TGTGCCATCAGTGAGTCGAGGGTCAACTATGGCTACACCTTC. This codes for CAISESRVNYGYTF.

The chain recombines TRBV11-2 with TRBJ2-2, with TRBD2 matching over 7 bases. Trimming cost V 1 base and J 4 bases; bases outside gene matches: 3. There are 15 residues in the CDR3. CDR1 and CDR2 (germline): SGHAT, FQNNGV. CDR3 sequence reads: CASSLAGGSTGELFF. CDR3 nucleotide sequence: TGTGCCAGCAGCTTAGCGGGAGGAAGCACCGGGGAGCTGTTTTTT. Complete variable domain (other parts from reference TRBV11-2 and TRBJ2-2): EAGVAQSPRYKIIEKRQSVAFWCNPISGHATLYWYQQILGQGPKLLIQFQNNGVVDDSQLPKDRFSAERLKGVDSTLKIQPAKLEDSAVYLCASSLAGGSTGELFFGEGSRLTVL.

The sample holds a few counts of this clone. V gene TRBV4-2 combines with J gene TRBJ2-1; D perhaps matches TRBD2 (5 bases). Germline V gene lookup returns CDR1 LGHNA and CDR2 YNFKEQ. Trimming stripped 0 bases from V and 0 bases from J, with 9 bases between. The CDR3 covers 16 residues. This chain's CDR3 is CASSQDLGSSYNEQFF. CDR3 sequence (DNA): TGTGCCAGCAGCCAAGATCTGGGGAGCTCCTACAATGAGCAGTTCTTC.

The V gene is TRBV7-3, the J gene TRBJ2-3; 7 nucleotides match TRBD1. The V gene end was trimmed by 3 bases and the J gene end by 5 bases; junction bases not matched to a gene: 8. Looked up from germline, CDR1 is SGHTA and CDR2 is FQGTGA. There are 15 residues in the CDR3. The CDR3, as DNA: TGTGCCAGCAGCTTGACAGGGAACGGAGGAGATACGCAGTATTTT. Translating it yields CASSLTGNGGDTQYF.

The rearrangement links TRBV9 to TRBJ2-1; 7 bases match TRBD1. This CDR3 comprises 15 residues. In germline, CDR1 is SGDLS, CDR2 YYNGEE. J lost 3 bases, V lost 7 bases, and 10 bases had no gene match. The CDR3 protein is CASGPSGTDYNEQFF. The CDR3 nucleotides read TGTGCCAGCGGCCCCTCCGGGACAGACTACAATGAGCAGTTCTTC. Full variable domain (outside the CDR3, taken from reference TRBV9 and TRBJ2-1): DSGVTQTPKHLITATGQRVTLRCSPRSGDLSVYWYQQSLDQGLQFLIQYYNGEERAKGNILERFSAQQFPDLHSELNLSSLELGDSALYFCASGPSGTDYNEQFFGPGTRLTVL.

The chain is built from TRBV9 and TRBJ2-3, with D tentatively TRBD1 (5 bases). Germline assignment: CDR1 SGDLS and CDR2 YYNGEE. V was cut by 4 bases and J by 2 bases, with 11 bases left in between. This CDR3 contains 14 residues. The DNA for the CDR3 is TGTGCCAGCAGCCCACGACAGAACACAGATACGCAGTATTTT. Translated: CASSPRQNTDTQYF.

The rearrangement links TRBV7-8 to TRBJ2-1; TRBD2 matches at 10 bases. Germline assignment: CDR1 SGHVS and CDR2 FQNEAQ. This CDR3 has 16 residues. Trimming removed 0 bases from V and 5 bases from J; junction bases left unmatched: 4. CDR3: CASSLAGLAGDNEQFF. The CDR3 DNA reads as TGTGCCAGCAGCTTAGCGGGGCTAGCGGGAGACAATGAGCAGTTCTTC.

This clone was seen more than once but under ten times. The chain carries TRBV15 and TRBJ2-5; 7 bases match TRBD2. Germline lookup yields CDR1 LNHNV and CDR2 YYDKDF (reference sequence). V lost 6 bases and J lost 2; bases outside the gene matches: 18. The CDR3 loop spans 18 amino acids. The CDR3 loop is CATRSSPPVRREQETQYF. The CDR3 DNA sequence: TGTGCCACCAGATCCTCCCCCCCCGTGAGGCGGGAGCAAGAGACCCAGTACTTC.

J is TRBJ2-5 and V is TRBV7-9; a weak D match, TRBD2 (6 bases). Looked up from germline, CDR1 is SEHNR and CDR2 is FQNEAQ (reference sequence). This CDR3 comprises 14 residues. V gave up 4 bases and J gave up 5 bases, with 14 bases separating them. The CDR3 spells CASSSYRGRETQYF. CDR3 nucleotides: TGTGCCAGCAGCTCATATCGGGGGAGGGAGACCCAGTACTTC.

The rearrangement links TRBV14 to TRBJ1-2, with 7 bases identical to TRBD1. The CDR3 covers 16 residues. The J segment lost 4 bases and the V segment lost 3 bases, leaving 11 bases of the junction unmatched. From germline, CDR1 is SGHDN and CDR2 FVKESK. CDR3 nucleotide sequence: TGTGCCAGCAGCCATTCCGACAGGGCCAGGAGCTATGGCTACACCTTC. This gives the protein CASSHSDRARSYGYTF. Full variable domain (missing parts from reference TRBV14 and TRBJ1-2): EAGVTQFPSHSVIEKGQTVTLRCDPISGHDNLYWYRRVMGKEIKFLLHFVKESKQDESGMPNNRFLAERTGGTYSTLKVQPAELEDSGVYFCASSHSDRARSYGYTFGSGTRLTVV.

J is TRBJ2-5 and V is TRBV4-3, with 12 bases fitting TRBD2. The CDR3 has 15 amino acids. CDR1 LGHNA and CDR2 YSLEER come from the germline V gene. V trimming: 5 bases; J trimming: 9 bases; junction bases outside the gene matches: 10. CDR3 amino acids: CASSLGLAGNGAQYF. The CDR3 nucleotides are TGCGCCAGCAGCTTGGGACTAGCGGGTAACGGCGCCCAGTACTTC.